Here is one TCR beta chain with its context. What it binds is not known. The entry originates in a study of T-cell memory formation after mild COVID-19. Study-wide results and caveats: Contracting clones from day 15 to 85 showed balanced CD4/CD8; later expanders favored CD4+. CD4+ contracting clones were mainly CM and EM; CD8+ ones, EMRA.

One entry per CDR3 protein results from TCRdb running MiXCR on the 5' RACE reads. Among 250,000 or so distinct CDR3 sequences listed, more than 8% were seen once. CDR3 length: 14 residues. V gave up 6 bases and J gave up 0 bases, with 10 bases separating them. CDR1 and CDR2 (germline): LNHDA, SQIVND (reference sequence). This sequence originates from a man aged 18-30 years who had mild COVID-19 (a few samples of this study predate the infection). Cell type and time point are not known. Sequenced sample: PBMCs or a T cell subset sorted from them (not recorded which). The rearrangement links TRBV19 to TRBJ2-3; TRBD2 is a possible D gene (6 bases). The CDR3 is CASRSSGSTDTQYF. CDR3 bases: TGTGCCAGTAGAAGTAGCGGCAGCACAGATACGCAGTATTTT.